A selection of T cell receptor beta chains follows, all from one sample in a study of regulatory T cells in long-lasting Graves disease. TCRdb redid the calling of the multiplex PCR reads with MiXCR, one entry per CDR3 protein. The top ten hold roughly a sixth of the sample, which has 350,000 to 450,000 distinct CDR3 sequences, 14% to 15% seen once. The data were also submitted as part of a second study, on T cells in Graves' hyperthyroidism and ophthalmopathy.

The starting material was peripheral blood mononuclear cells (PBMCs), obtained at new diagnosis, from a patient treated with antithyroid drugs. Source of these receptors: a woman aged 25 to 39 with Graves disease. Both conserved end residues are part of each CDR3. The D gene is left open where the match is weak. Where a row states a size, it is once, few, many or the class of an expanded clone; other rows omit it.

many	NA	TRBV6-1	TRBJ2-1	TGTGCCAGCAGGCTACAGGGTGGGGCATACAATGAGCAGTTCTTC	CASRLQGGAYNEQFF
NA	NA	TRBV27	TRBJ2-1	TGTGCCAGCAGTTTAGCCAGGGAGTACAATGAGCAGTCCTTC	CASSLAREYNEQSF
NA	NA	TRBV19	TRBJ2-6	TGTGCCAGTAACATAGGGCGGTCCTCTGGGGCCAACGTCCTGACTTTC	CASNIGRSSGANVLTF
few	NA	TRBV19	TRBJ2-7	TGTGCCAGTAGTATCGGGACAGTTCTAAACGGGAGATCCTACGAGCAGTACTTC	CASSIGTVLNGRSYEQYF
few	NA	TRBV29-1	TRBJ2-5	TGCAGCGTTGATTCCGGGAGTGAGACCCAGTACTTC	CSVDSGSETQYF
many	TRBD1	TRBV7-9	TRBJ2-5	TGTGCCAGCAGCTTTCGCGGGACAGGGACCCAAGAGACCCAGTACTTC	CASSFRGTGTQETQYF
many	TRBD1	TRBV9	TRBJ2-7	TGTGCCAGCAGCCCCAGGGGGAGTAGGTACGAGCAGTACTTC	CASSPRGSRYEQYF
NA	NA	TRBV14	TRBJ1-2	TGTGCCAGCAGCCAAGTATCCGGGGGCAATGGCTACACCTTC	CASSQVSGGNGYTF
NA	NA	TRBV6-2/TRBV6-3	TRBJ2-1	TGTGCCAGCAGTTGCTCGATAGCAGGGGTAGTCTTC	CASSCSIAGVVF
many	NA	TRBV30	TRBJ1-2	TGTGCCTGGAGGGATACAGCACAAGCCTACTATGGCTACACCTTC	CAWRDTAQAYYGYTF
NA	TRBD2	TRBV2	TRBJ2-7	TGTGCCAGCAGTGAAAGCGGGGGGACTCAGTACGAGCAGTACTTC	CASSESGGTQYEQYF
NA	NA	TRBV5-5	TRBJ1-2	TGTGCCAGCAGCGGGGACGGAGGAAACTATGGCTACACCTTC	CASSGDGGNYGYTF
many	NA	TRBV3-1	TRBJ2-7	TGTGCCAGCAGCGAGGCTGAGGCGTACGAGCAGTACTTC	CASSEAEAYEQYF
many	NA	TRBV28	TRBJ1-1	TGTGCCACCACCCCCTTGTGGGCAGTCGGAAACACTGAAGCTTTCTTT	CATTPLWAVGNTEAFF
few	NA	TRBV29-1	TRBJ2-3	TGCAGCGTTGAAGCGGGGAGCGTGGGAGATACGCAGTATTTT	CSVEAGSVGDTQYF
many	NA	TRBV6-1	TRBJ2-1	TGTGCCAGCAGTCGTGCTCTGAGCTCCTACAATGAGCAGTTCTTC	CASSRALSSYNEQFF
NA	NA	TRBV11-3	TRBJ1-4	TGTGCCAGCAGCTCTCAGGAAGATAATGAAAAACTGTTTTTT	CASSSQEDNEKLFF
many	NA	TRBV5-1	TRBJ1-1	TGCGCCAGCAGCGTAGGAACCGGATGGAACACTGAAGCTTTCTTT	CASSVGTGWNTEAFF
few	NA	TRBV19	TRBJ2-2	TGTGCCAGTAGTATTCGGACGGTAGGGACCGGGGAGCTGTTTTTT	CASSIRTVGTGELFF
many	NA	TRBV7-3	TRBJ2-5	TGTGCCAGCAGCTTATCCGGCCAAGAGACCCAGTACTTC	CASSLSGQETQYF
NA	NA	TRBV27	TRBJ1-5	TGTGCCAGCGGGTGGGGTAGCAATCAGCCCCAGCATTTT	CASGWGSNQPQHF
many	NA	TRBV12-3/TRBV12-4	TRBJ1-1	TGTGCCAGCAGCCAGGGGACGGCTGTCACTGAAGCTTTCTTT	CASSQGTAVTEAFF
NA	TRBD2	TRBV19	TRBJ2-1	TGTGCCAGTAGTATAGGCGTAGGGCGGGAGGGCCGGTACAATGAGCAGTTCTTC	CASSIGVGREGRYNEQFF
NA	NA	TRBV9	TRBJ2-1	TGTGCCAGCAGCGCCGATTCAGGAGGGCCAAATGAGCAGTTCTTC	CASSADSGGPNEQFF
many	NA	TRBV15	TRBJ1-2	TGTGCCACCAGCAGAGATCAGGAGTATAACTATGGCTACACCTTC	CATSRDQEYNYGYTF
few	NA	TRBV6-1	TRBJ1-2	TGTGCCAGCTACGCACTCAGGGGTGACTATGGCTACACCTTC	CASYALRGDYGYTF
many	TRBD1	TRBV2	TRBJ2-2	TGTGCCAGCAGCGCACAGGGGACGGGCACCGGGGAGCTGTTTTTT	CASSAQGTGTGELFF
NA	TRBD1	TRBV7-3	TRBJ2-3	TGTGCCAGCAGCCCGGGACAGGGGGGGTCAGATACGCAGTATTTT	CASSPGQGGSDTQYF
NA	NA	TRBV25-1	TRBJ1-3	TGTGCCAGCATCAGCTCTGGAAACACCATATATTTT	CASISSGNTIYF
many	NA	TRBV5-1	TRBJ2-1	TGCGCCAGCAGCTTGGCCAGACGTGTCTACAATGAGCAGTTCTTC	CASSLARRVYNEQFF
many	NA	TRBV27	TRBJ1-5	TGTGCCAGCAGTTTGATGTGGAATCAGCCCCAGCATTTT	CASSLMWNQPQHF
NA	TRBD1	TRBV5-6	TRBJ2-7	TGTGCCAGCAGCTTGGGACAGGGATCGGTCGAGCAGTACTTC	CASSLGQGSVEQYF
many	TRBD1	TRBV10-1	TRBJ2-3	TGCGCCAGCAGTGAGACGACAGGGGCTGGGGATACGCAGTATTTT	CASSETTGAGDTQYF
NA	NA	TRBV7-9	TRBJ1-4	TGTGCCAGCAGCTTAGGGCAGGCCCCAACTAATGAAAAACTGTTTTTT	CASSLGQAPTNEKLFF
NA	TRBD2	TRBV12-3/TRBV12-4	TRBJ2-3	TGTGCCAGCAGGGCTAGCGGGAGGAAAAGCACAGATACGCAGTATTTT	CASRASGRKSTDTQYF
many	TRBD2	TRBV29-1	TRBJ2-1	TGCAGCGTTGAAGATCTTCTGCGGGAGCTGGATGAGCAGTTCTTC	CSVEDLLRELDEQFF
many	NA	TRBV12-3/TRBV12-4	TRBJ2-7	TGTGCCAGCACCGCAGGCGGAACCTACGAGCAGTACTTC	CASTAGGTYEQYF
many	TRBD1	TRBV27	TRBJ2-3	TGTGCCAGCAGTTTATCGATGACAGGGACCCTCACAGATACGCAGTATTTT	CASSLSMTGTLTDTQYF
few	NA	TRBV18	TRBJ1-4	TGTGCCATCCGAAGGGAGGGGAATGAAAAACTGTTTTTT	CAIRREGNEKLFF
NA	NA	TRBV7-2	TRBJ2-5	TGTGCCAGCAGCTTATCGGGCACTCGGACGGTAGAGACCCAGTACTTC	CASSLSGTRTVETQYF
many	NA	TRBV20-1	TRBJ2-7	TGCAGTGCTCCCTTGGGGGAGGCCAGCTCCTACGAGCAGTACTTC	CSAPLGEASSYEQYF
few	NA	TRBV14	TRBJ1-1	TGTGCCAGCAGCCAAGATGGGAGGATAGAAGCTTTCTTT	CASSQDGRIEAFF
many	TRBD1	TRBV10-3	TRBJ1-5	TGTGCCGCGACGTTATCGCGGACAGGCAAGTACGCCTATAGCAATCAGCCCCAGCATTTT	CAATLSRTGKYAYSNQPQHF
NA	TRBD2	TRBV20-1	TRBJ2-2	TGCAGTGCCTCGGGACTAGCGGGAGGGCCCGGGGAGCTGTTTTTT	CSASGLAGGPGELFF
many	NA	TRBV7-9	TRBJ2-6	TGTGCCAGCAGCCTCCCAGGAAGCTCTGGGGCCAACGTCCTGACTTTC	CASSLPGSSGANVLTF
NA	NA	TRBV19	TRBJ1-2	TGTGCCAGTAGTATCGGGCTCAGGGCCCGCTACACCTTC	CASSIGLRARYTF
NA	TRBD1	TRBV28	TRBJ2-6	TGTGCCAGCAGTTACAGGGGTGGGGCCAACGTCCTGACTTTC	CASSYRGGANVLTF
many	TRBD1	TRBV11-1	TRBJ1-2	TGTGCCAGCAGCTCGGTCCCGGGACAGGGTAACTATGGCTACACCTTC	CASSSVPGQGNYGYTF
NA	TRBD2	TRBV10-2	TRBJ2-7	TGCGCCAGCAGGGGACTAGCGGGAGACTCTCTCTACGAGCAGTACTTC	CASRGLAGDSLYEQYF
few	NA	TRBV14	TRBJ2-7	TGTGCCAGCAGCCAAGTTGCGAAGGACTACGAGCAGTACTTC	CASSQVAKDYEQYF
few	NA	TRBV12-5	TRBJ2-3	TGTGCTAGTGGTTTGCCCCTGGCAGGCCCCGATACGCAGTATTTT	CASGLPLAGPDTQYF